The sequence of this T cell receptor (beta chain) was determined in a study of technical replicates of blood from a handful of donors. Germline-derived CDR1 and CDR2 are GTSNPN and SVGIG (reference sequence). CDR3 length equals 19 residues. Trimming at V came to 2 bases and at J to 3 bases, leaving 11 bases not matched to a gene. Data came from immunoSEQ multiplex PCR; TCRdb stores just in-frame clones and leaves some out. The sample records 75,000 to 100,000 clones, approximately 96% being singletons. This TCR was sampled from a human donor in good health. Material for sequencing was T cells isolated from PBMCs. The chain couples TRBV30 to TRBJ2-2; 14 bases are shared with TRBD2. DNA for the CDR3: TGTGCCTGGAGTTCGGGGACTAGCGGGGGATGGTTCGACACCGGGGAGCTGTTTTTT. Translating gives CAWSSGTSGGWFDTGELFF.